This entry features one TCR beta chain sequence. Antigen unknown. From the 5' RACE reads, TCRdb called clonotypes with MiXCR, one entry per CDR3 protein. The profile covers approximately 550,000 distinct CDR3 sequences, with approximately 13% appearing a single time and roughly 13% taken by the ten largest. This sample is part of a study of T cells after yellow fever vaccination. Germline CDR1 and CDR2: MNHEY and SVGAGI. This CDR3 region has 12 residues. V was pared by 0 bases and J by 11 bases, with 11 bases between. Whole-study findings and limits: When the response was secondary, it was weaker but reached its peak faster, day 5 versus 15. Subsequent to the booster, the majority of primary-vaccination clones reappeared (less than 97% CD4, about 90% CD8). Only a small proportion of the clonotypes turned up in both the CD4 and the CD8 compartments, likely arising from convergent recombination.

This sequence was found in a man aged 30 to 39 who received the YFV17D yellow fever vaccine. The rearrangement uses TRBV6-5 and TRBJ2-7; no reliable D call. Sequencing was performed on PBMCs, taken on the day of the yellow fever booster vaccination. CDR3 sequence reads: CASSYSGDSKYF. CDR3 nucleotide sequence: TGTGCCAGCAGTTACTCGGGTGACTCGAAGTACTTC.